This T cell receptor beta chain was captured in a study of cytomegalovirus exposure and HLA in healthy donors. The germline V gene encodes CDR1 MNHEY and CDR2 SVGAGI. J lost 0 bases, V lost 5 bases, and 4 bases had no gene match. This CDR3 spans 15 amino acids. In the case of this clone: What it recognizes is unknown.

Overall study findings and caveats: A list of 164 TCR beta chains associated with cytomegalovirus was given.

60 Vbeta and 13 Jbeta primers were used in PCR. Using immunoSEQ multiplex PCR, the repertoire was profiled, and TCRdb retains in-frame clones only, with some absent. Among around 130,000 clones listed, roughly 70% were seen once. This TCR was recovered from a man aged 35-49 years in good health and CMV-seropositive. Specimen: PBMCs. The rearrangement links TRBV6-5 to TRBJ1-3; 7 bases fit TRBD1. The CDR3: CASSPDRVSGNTIYF. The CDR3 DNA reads TGTGCCAGCAGTCCTGACAGGGTCTCTGGAAACACCATATATTTT.